The rows below give T cell receptor beta chains drawn from one sample of a study of blood T cell repertoires in COVID-19. Repertoires were generated with immunoSEQ multiplex PCR, while TCRdb's copy carries only in-frame clones and drops some. The sample has 200,000 or so clones; roughly 80% are singletons. Sequences were obtained from peripheral blood. The receptors were gathered from a woman aged 30 to 39 with acute or convalescent COVID-19. CDR3s include the opening cysteine and the closing phenylalanine or tryptophan. D genes are given only for firm matches. Size is omitted from some rows. Given values are once, few, many or a class for expanded clones.

clone size,J gene,V gene,D gene,CDR3 protein,CDR3 DNA
NA,TRBJ2-2,TRBV30,TRBD1,CAWSRQGELFF,TGTGCCTGGAGTAGACAGGGAGAGCTGTTTTTT
few,TRBJ2-6,TRBV28,NA,CASSFLRAGANVLTF,TGTGCCAGCAGCTTTCTCAGGGCTGGGGCCAACGTCCTGACTTTC
NA,TRBJ1-2,TRBV4-2,NA,CASSQVGHEGGYTF,TGTGCCAGCAGCCAAGTGGGACACGAGGGCGGCTACACCTTC
NA,TRBJ1-1,TRBV12-3/TRBV12-4,NA,CASTSRGGSKAFF,TGTGCCAGCACCTCCCGGGGAGGGTCTAAAGCTTTCTTT
few,TRBJ2-2,TRBV6-5,NA,CASTEGGEVGELFF,TGTGCCAGCACCGAAGGGGGGGAGGTCGGGGAGCTGTTTTTT
NA,TRBJ2-6,TRBV19,TRBD1,CASSRQGAGGANVLTF,TGTGCCAGTAGTAGACAGGGGGCAGGTGGGGCCAACGTCCTGACTTTC
NA,TRBJ2-3,TRBV4-3,NA,CASSPGSPGGTDTQYF,TGCGCCAGCAGCCCAGGATCTCCGGGAGGCACAGATACGCAGTATTTT
NA,TRBJ2-1,TRBV24-1,NA,CATSDPGVTIHNEQFF,TGTGCCACCAGTGACCCAGGGGTTACCATCCACAATGAGCAGTTCTTC
NA,TRBJ1-6,TRBV7-2,NA,CASSLPVSPLHF,TGTGCCAGCAGCTTACCGGTTTCACCCCTCCACTTT
few,TRBJ1-6,TRBV7-8,NA,CASSQSNVADTYNSPLHF,TGTGCCAGCAGCCAATCAAACGTAGCAGATACCTATAATTCACCCCTCCACTTT
NA,TRBJ1-5,TRBV28,NA,CASSLTTTSNQPQHF,TGTGCCAGCAGTTTAACGACAACCAGCAATCAGCCCCAGCATTTT
NA,TRBJ2-7,TRBV15,TRBD2,CATSTRTGGIDEQYF,TGTGCCACCAGCACCCGAACGGGGGGGATCGACGAGCAGTACTTC
NA,TRBJ1-3,TRBV6-5,NA,CASSLTVSGNTIYF,TGTGCCAGCAGTTTGACAGTCTCTGGAAACACCATATATTTT
NA,TRBJ2-3,TRBV7-8,TRBD2,CASSPWPWREPSTDTQYF,TGTGCCAGCAGTCCATGGCCCTGGCGGGAGCCGAGCACAGATACGCAGTATTTT
NA,TRBJ2-3,TRBV28,NA,CASCREDTQYF,TGTGCCAGCTGCAGGGAAGATACGCAGTATTTT
NA,TRBJ2-1,TRBV20-1,NA,CSARTHEQFF,TGCAGTGCTAGGACTCATGAGCAGTTCTTC
NA,TRBJ2-7,TRBV6-4,TRBD1,CASSPTVSTGAYEQYF,TGTGCCAGCAGCCCAACGGTCTCGACAGGGGCTTACGAGCAGTACTTC
NA,TRBJ2-3,TRBV6-5,TRBD2,CASTRLAGGGDTQYF,TGTGCCAGCACCCGACTAGCGGGAGGAGGGGATACGCAGTATTTT
NA,TRBJ2-1,TRBV6-5,TRBD2,CASYPTSGLNNEQFF,TGTGCCAGCTATCCGACTAGCGGGTTGAACAATGAGCAGTTCTTC
NA,TRBJ1-1,TRBV6-5,TRBD1,CASSYGTGFRTEAFF,TGTGCCAGCAGTTACGGGACAGGGTTTAGGACTGAAGCTTTCTTT
NA,TRBJ1-2,TRBV7-9,TRBD1,CASSPPGTGYGYTF,TGTGCCAGCAGCCCCCCCGGGACAGGTTATGGCTACACCTTC
NA,TRBJ2-5,TRBV7-9,NA,CASSLALSGVQETQYF,TGTGCCAGCAGCTTAGCGCTTTCGGGGGTCCAAGAGACCCAGTACTTC
NA,TRBJ2-1,TRBV29-1,NA,CSVETSKQFF,TGCAGCGTTGAGACATCGAAGCAGTTCTTC
NA,TRBJ2-3,TRBV24-1,NA,CATSPRLQGWTDTQYF,TGTGCCACCAGTCCCAGACTACAGGGATGGACAGATACGCAGTATTTT
NA,TRBJ2-2,TRBV18,TRBD2,CASSLSATSATNTGELFF,TGTGCCAGCTCCTTATCAGCTACTAGCGCAACGAACACCGGGGAGCTGTTTTTT
once,TRBJ2-3,TRBV5-1,TRBD2,CASSRTSGRTRTDTQYF,TGCGCCAGCAGCCGGACTAGCGGGAGGACTCGCACAGATACGCAGTATTTT
NA,TRBJ2-5,TRBV28,NA,CASQGQHGTQYF,TGTGCCAGCCAGGGGCAGCACGGGACCCAGTACTTC
NA,TRBJ2-1,TRBV6-6,TRBD2,CASTFSGGNEQFF,TGTGCCAGCACTTTTAGCGGGGGAAATGAGCAGTTCTTC
once,TRBJ2-7,TRBV5-4,NA,CASSLEGSRSYEQYF,TGTGCCAGCAGCTTGGAGGGGTCGAGATCCTACGAGCAGTACTTC
NA,TRBJ1-5,TRBV4-2,NA,CASSQEHSNQPQHF,TGTGCCAGCAGCCAAGAACATAGCAATCAGCCCCAGCATTTT
NA,TRBJ1-2,TRBV28,NA,CASSLRGSLGGYGYTF,TGTGCCAGCAGCCTACGAGGATCCTTAGGGGGCTATGGCTACACCTTC
NA,TRBJ1-1,TRBV3-1/TRBV3-2,TRBD1,CASSQSGQRNTEAFF,TGTGCCAGCAGCCAATCGGGACAGCGGAACACTGAAGCTTTCTTT
once,TRBJ1-1,TRBV4-2,NA,CASSQLTGYLNTEAFF,TGTGCCAGCAGCCAATTGACAGGTTATTTGAACACTGAAGCTTTCTTT
NA,TRBJ2-7,TRBV29-1,TRBD1,CSVEGAGGYEQYF,TGCAGCGTTGAGGGGGCAGGGGGCTACGAGCAGTACTTC
NA,TRBJ2-5,TRBV19,NA,CASSQPGVGIQETQYF,TGTGCCAGTAGTCAACCAGGGGTGGGAATCCAAGAGACCCAGTACTTC
NA,TRBJ2-3,TRBV5-1,NA,CASSLARQSTDTQYF,TGCGCCAGCAGCTTGGCGAGACAGAGCACAGATACGCAGTATTTT
NA,TRBJ1-6,TRBV3-1/TRBV3-2,NA,CASSQVDSYNSPLHF,TGTGCCAGCAGCCAAGTAGACTCCTATAATTCACCCCTCCACTTT
NA,TRBJ1-4,TRBV10-3,NA,CAISESRATNEKLFF,TGTGCCATCAGTGAGTCCAGGGCAACTAATGAAAAACTGTTTTTT
NA,TRBJ1-1,TRBV30,TRBD1,CAWTGQGTDRKAFF,TGTGCCTGGACGGGACAGGGAACGGATAGGAAAGCTTTCTTT